The 17 T cell receptor beta chains presented below share a single source sample, sequenced in a study of blood T cells in healthy people across ages. Combining a sample-barcoded 5' primer with a J-beta primer mix, a second PCR ran for roughly 7 to 11 cycles. TCRdb ran MiXCR on the 5' RACE reads and lists one entry per CDR3 protein. The profile shows around 1,000,000 distinct CDR3 sequences, 35% to 40% of them singletons. The sequenced material came from blood. All receptors come from a man between 18 and 35 years old in good health.

The chain carries TRBV9 and TRBJ2-1; 12 bases agree with TRBD2. Germline assignment: CDR1 SGDLS and CDR2 YYNGEE. The CDR3 totals 17 residues. The V gene end was trimmed by 4 bases and the J gene end by 4 bases; junction bases not matched to a gene: 9. In DNA form, the CDR3 reads TGTGCCAGCAGCACCCGGACTAGCGGGGCTTCGTACAATGAGCAGTTCTTC. This codes for CASSTRTSGASYNEQFF. The variable domain in full, with the rest retrieved from reference TRBV9 and TRBJ2-1, is DSGVTQTPKHLITATGQRVTLRCSPRSGDLSVYWYQQSLDQGLQFLIQYYNGEERAKGNILERFSAQQFPDLHSELNLSSLELGDSALYFCASSTRTSGASYNEQFFGPGTRLTVL.

About this clonotype: A much more abundant neighbour one base away suggests this may be a read error. The chain couples TRBV12-3 or TRBV12-4 to TRBJ2-1, with D perhaps matching TRBD2 (6 bases). This CDR3 has 15 residues. V was clipped by 3 bases and J by 13 bases, with 22 bases between them. DNA for the CDR3: TGTGCCAGCAGTTTTCCTGGTGGAGGGCAAGAGACCCAGTTCTTC. The encoded protein is CASSFPGGGQETQFF.

The J gene is TRBJ1-4, the V gene TRBV7-9; 9 nucleotides agree with TRBD1. V lost 5 bases, J lost 0 bases, and 13 bases stayed unmatched. CDR1 is SEHNR and CDR2 is FQNEAQ in the germline V gene (reference sequence). The CDR3 has 19 amino acids. The CDR3 region has the DNA TGTGCCAGCAGCGAAATTGCGACAGGGGGTAGTGCAACTAATGAAAAACTGTTTTTT. Translating gives CASSEIATGGSATNEKLFF.

The chain links TRBV20-1 to TRBJ2-1; a weak D match, TRBD1 (6 bases). Between the trimmed V and J ends, which lost 3 bases and 0 bases, there was a span of 15 bases. This CDR3 region has 16 residues. Germline CDR1 is DFQATT and CDR2 is SNEGSKA (reference sequence). Written as DNA, the CDR3 is TGCAGTGCTAGCCCGCAGGGGAGACGCTCCTACAATGAGCAGTTCTTC. Protein product: CSASPQGRRSYNEQFF.

This clonotype appeared a few times. The CDR3 is CATRLLGPDAQETQYF. The CDR3 DNA follows: TGTGCCACGCGATTACTTGGGCCAGACGCCCAAGAGACCCAGTACTTC. The chain combines TRBV6-2 or TRBV6-3 with TRBJ2-5, with D uncertain. V lost 10 bases to trimming and J lost 1 base, with 22 bases between them. CDR3 length equals 16 residues. The germline gives CDR1 MNHEY, CDR2 SVGEGT.

The chain links TRBV20-1 to TRBJ2-5, with 10 positions matching TRBD2. V lost 2 bases, J lost 3 bases, and 3 bases stayed unmatched. Germline V gene lookup returns CDR1 DFQATT and CDR2 SNEGSKA (reference sequence). This CDR3 has 14 residues. CDR3 DNA sequence: TGCAGTGCTAGAATAACTAGCGGGGAAGAGACCCAGTACTTC. Its translation is CSARITSGEETQYF.

The count of this clonotype is one. The chain combines TRBV20-1 with TRBJ1-5; no clear D. The germline gives CDR1 DFQATT, CDR2 SNEGSKA (reference sequence). The CDR3 totals 15 residues. V lost 3 bases to trimming and J lost 0 bases, with 12 bases between them. In DNA, the CDR3 is TGCAGTGCTAGTGGTACCGGATATAGCAATCAGCCCCAGCATTTT. Translation: CSASGTGYSNQPQHF.

The table lists this clonotype with a few counts. The chain is built from TRBV7-9 and TRBJ1-5; maybe TRBD1 (5 bases). The CDR3 sequence is 13 residues long. Trimming stripped 3 bases from V and 5 bases from J, with 8 bases between. Germline V CDR1 and CDR2: SEHNR, FQNEAQ (reference sequence). The CDR3 bases are TGTGCCAGCAGCTTTATAGGGGATCAGCCCCAGCATTTT. Amino acid sequence: CASSFIGDQPQHF.

The V call is TRBV9, the J call TRBJ2-7, with TRBD1 matching over 12 bases. CDR1 and CDR2 from the germline V gene are SGDLS and YYNGEE. V shed 4 bases, J shed 3 bases, and the junction held 5 bases outside the gene matches. This CDR3 contains 15 residues. The CDR3 loop is CASSLGQGAIYEQYF. The CDR3 nucleotides are TGTGCCAGCAGCCTGGGACAGGGGGCCATCTACGAGCAGTACTTC.

This clonotype was detected ten times or more. The rearrangement links TRBV27 to TRBJ1-2, with D unresolved. V lost 6 bases and J lost 0, with 8 bases in between. Per germline, CDR1 MNHEY and CDR2 SMNVEV (reference sequence). This CDR3 spans 13 amino acids. CDR3: CASSPQANYGYTF. For the CDR3, the DNA is TGTGCCAGCAGCCCCCAGGCTAACTATGGCTACACCTTC.

This clonotype was counted between two and nine times. The genes are TRBV4-3 and TRBJ2-2; D unclear. Trimming removed 2 bases from V and 5 bases from J, with 12 bases in between. The CDR3 runs to 15 residues. Germline V lookup: CDR1 LGHNA, CDR2 YSLEER. The CDR3 reads CASSQQTRTTGELFF. CDR3 in DNA: TGCGCCAGCAGCCAACAGACCAGAACAACCGGGGAGCTGTTTTTT.

In DNA, the CDR3 is TGTGCCAGCAGTGTGTCGACCGAGCAGTACTTC. Encoded protein: CASSVSTEQYF. The chain couples TRBV2 to TRBJ2-5, with D unresolved. The last part of the DNA fits TRBJ2-7 better; the J call may be wrong. This CDR3 region has 11 residues. Germline V CDR1 and CDR2: SNHLY, FYNNEI.

The chain couples TRBV28 to TRBJ1-3; D may be TRBD1 (5 bases). Germline V gives CDR1 MDHEN, CDR2 SYDVKM. Trimming shortened V by 2 bases and J by 0 bases, and 14 bases separated the two germline ends. This CDR3 spans 17 amino acids. The CDR3, as DNA: TGTGCCAGCAGTTTAAGGCGGGGGTCTTACTCTGGAAACACCATATATTTT. Translated: CASSLRRGSYSGNTIYF.

J is TRBJ1-5 and V is TRBV5-1, with TRBD1 matching over 9 bases. Germline assignment: CDR1 SGHRS and CDR2 YFSETQ. V gave up 10 bases and J gave up 2 bases; unmatched junction bases: 1. This CDR3 comprises 12 residues. DNA for the CDR3: TGCGCCGGGACAGGGCGCAATCAGCCCCAGCATTTT. It codes for CAGTGRNQPQHF.

The chain combines TRBV30 with TRBJ2-4, with TRBD1 matching over 7 bases. The J call may be wrong; the DNA end is better matched by TRBJ2-7. There are 14 residues in the CDR3. Germline CDR1 and CDR2: GTSNPN and SVGIG (reference sequence). This chain's CDR3 is CAWSAGTESYEQYF. CDR3 coding DNA: TGTGCCTGGAGTGCCGGGACAGAGTCCTACGAGCAGTACTTC.

The chain uses TRBV20-1 and TRBJ1-4; a possible D gene is TRBD1 (6 bases). This CDR3 spans 16 amino acids. Between the trimmed V and J ends, which lost 0 bases and 8 bases, there was a span of 19 bases. CDR1 and CDR2 (germline): DFQATT, SNEGSKA (reference sequence). CDR3 residues: CSARDRGSVVGEKLFF. For the CDR3, the DNA is TGCAGTGCTAGAGACAGGGGTAGCGTTGTTGGCGAAAAACTGTTTTTT.

A few counts support this clonotype. The rearrangement links TRBV7-9 to TRBJ1-1, with unresolved D. Germline loops: CDR1 SEHNR, CDR2 FQNEAQ (reference sequence). The CDR3 runs 14 residues. V was cut by 5 bases and J by 5 bases, with 15 bases left in between. For the CDR3, the DNA is TGTGCCAGCAGCCCGTTCGGGGTAGTGACTGAAGCTTTCTTT. Translating it yields CASSPFGVVTEAFF.